Listed here is a single T cell receptor (beta chain). This sample is part of a study of blood T cell repertoires in COVID-19. Across the whole study: Italy, Spain and the United States were the sources of the convalescent and acute COVID-19 samples. The analysed material was cDNA or gDNA that came from T cells, B-cell-depleted T cells, or PBMCs.

Methods used by the authors: The authors estimated nucleated cell counts from reference gene primer amplification. TCRdb's copy holds only in-frame clones and misses some; the assay was immunoSEQ multiplex PCR. That table gives V, J and clone size, and the DNA gave D and trimming. The data contain 150,000 to 200,000 clones, roughly 86% of them singletons. The CDR3 contains 15 residues. Germline V gene sequence: CDR1 MNHNY, CDR2 SVGAGI (reference sequence). V gave up 5 bases and J gave up 5 bases; unmatched junction bases: 7. The sequenced material came from peripheral blood. The rearrangement uses TRBV6-6 and TRBJ1-1; 11 nucleotides agree with TRBD1. The receptor was isolated from a man aged 18 to 30 with acute or convalescent COVID-19. CDR3 in amino acids: CASSHLGTGGTEAFF. CDR3 nucleotides: TGTGCCAGCAGTCATCTCGGGACAGGGGGGACTGAAGCTTTCTTT.